This TCR beta chain came from a study of T cell responses to AZD1222 COVID-19 vaccine. Study-wide findings and caveats: Spike was spanned by vaccine-associated CD4 TCRs, which were dominant at 160-218 and 743-854. Reportedly, nearly half of unique spike TCRs recognized epitopes outside B.1.351/B.1.1.7 mutations. White British people made up most donors, females outnumbered males, and clonal diversity was possibly underestimated. Seropositive AZD1222 recipients at baseline numbered only five to seven.

Looked up from germline, CDR1 is SGDLS and CDR2 is YYNGEE. V was pared by 7 bases and J by 4 bases, with 12 bases between. There are 14 residues in the CDR3. Libraries were prepared by immunoSEQ multiplex PCR; TCRdb keeps only in-frame clonotypes and omits some of them. The sample holds about 130,000 clones, approximately 85% seen once. A word on this clone: The antigen is not known.

The source is an adult in good health. The sample was peripheral blood, taken on day 0 of AZD1222 vaccination. The chain couples TRBV9 to TRBJ2-6; D might be TRBD1 (5 bases). CDR3 sequence: CASQGVAGANVLTF. CDR3 coding DNA: TGTGCCAGCCAGGGTGTAGCCGGGGCCAACGTCCTGACTTTC.